The rows below give T cell receptor beta chains drawn from one sample of a study of blood T cells in healthy people across ages. TCRdb independently ran MiXCR on the 5' RACE reads; one entry per CDR3 protein. The data show over 700,000 distinct CDR3 sequences, around 25% seen once. These data also featured in a second study, about T cells of mothers and their children.

The sample comprised blood. Receptors originate from a boy aged 5 to 17 in good health. The CDR3 runs from the conserved cysteine through the conserved F or W. Fields, in order: V gene, CDR3 protein.

TRBV20-1	CSARGGLAMETQYF
TRBV29-1	CSVELGAPDTQYF
TRBV7-9	CASSSGLAATQETQYF
TRBV7-2	CASSPVAGVFTDTQYF
TRBV29-1	CSVEGGWELGYNEQFF
TRBV28	CASSFGGSGQETQYF
TRBV3-1	CASSAQGFANEKLFF
TRBV10-3	CAISAPGQKSYEQYF
TRBV2	CASSVRGGSYEQYF
TRBV5-5	CASSLYSEDTIYF
TRBV11-2	CASSDQARDSREKLFF
TRBV20-1	CSARDRTGRSSYEQYF
TRBV7-2	CASSLSDRVYGYTF
TRBV7-9	CASSRSGDSGQPQHF
TRBV2	CASSEWGQGSYEQYF
TRBV3-1	CASSPRLAGVYNEQFF
TRBV19	CASSTGAGAFF
TRBV27	CASSPGLAPLRDTQYF
TRBV3-1	CASSQVAGNTEAFF
TRBV7-2	CASSLVGGPTEAFF
TRBV28	CASSLSHLYGYTF
TRBV7-2	CASSLTAWARPGLGGEQYF
TRBV11-2	CASSLAGGMSDEQYF
TRBV6-2/TRBV6-3	CASRGTVNTEAFF
TRBV7-3	CASGEIYGYTF
TRBV7-9	CASSGGQVRGETQYF
TRBV2	CASSGVAGGSRGEQYF
TRBV7-8	CASSERTVNNEQFF
TRBV27	CASGRAKNEQFF
TRBV11-2	CASSLDRGSLNEQFF
TRBV30	CAWYRDSRFYGYTF
TRBV25-1	CASSQRGGYEKLFF
TRBV12-3/TRBV12-4	CASSSQGDGNTIYF
TRBV20-1	CSAAGTSGGNQQETQYF
TRBV7-9	CASSFFRTSGRKGETQYF
TRBV7-2	CASSLGPLAAIYEQYF
TRBV5-1	CASSLNRRIEQFF
TRBV2	CASRDRQNTGELFF
TRBV9	CASSVALAGASSYNEQFF
TRBV27	CASNGAGEDTQYF
TRBV29-1	CSVGGTSGSSYNEQFF
TRBV15	CATSRNPGQSAKNIQYF
TRBV5-1	CAGDIGTGEEKLFF
TRBV11-2	CASSPQKWDETQYF
TRBV7-2	CASSPPRWRTDTQYF
TRBV12-3/TRBV12-4	CASSLTSQETQYF
TRBV5-1	CASSALSPLETQYF
TRBV18	CASSPRAGGLRNEKLFF
TRBV29-1	CSVERGDTDTQYF
TRBV4-1	CASSQVDLTAGELFF
TRBV4-1	CASSTTTTSGSNEQFF
TRBV6-5	CASKGSNSYEQYF
TRBV3-1	CASSQEGGGWDEQFF
TRBV20-1	CSAIAGALNQPQHF
TRBV15	CATSGDTQGNEKLFF
TRBV12-3/TRBV12-4	CASSFSRGVTDTQYF